The TCR beta chain described here comes from a study of vaccination effects on CD4 cells after COVID-19. Antigen-specific CD4+ T cells were first expanded with viral peptide pools by the ViraFEST assay and only then sequenced. An approximately nine-day culture period preceded the isolation of CD4+ T cells. Nucleocapsid antibodies stayed negative before and after vaccination, showing no earlier SARS-CoV-2 infection. The table came from immunoSEQ multiplex PCR; TCRdb's copy has only in-frame clones and leaves some out. The sample records about 73,000 clones, roughly 74% being singletons. Of note for this clone: Its antigen is unidentified.

The sample consisted of CD4+ T cells from PBMCs cultured with HCoV-NL63 spike peptides, taken before COVID-19 vaccination. This sequence originates from a human donor who received a COVID-19 vaccine.

CDR3 DNA: TGTGCCAGCAGCCCGCAAGGAGGGATGGTCGGCGATGAGCAGTTCTTC. Its translation: CASSPQGGMVGDEQFF. The chain carries TRBV7-3 and TRBJ2-1, with D tentatively TRBD2 (6 bases). Germline V gene lookup returns CDR1 SGHTA and CDR2 FQGTGA. V lost 5 bases and J lost 8, with 22 bases in between. The CDR3 has 16 residues.